The 18 T cell receptor beta chains below all came from one sample that was sequenced in a study of blood T cell repertoires in COVID-19. Generated by immunoSEQ multiplex PCR, the TCRdb table keeps only in-frame clones and is missing some. The table shows about 160,000 clones, with around four fifths occurring only once. Sequencing input: peripheral blood. Source of these receptors: a woman aged 80 or older with acute or convalescent COVID-19.

J is TRBJ1-4 and V is TRBV2, with D possibly matching TRBD1 (6 bases). The V and J ends lost 6 bases and 0 bases respectively, with 14 bases between them. CDR3 length: 16 amino acids. The V gene's germline CDR1 is SNHLY and CDR2 FYNNEI. The CDR3 DNA reads TGTGCCAGCAGCCCCAGACAGGCCGCAACTAATGAAAAACTGTTTTTT. Translated, it gives CASSPRQAATNEKLFF.

The V call is TRBV10-3, the J call TRBJ1-4; D is perhaps TRBD1 (6 bases). There are 13 residues in the CDR3. The ends were cut back, 9 bases at V and 7 bases at J, with 15 bases in the middle. Germline CDR1 is ENHRY and CDR2 is SYGVKD. For the CDR3, the DNA is TGTGCCATTTCTGCGGGGGCGGGTGAAAAACTGTTTTTT. Translated: CAISAGAGEKLFF.

The chain recombines TRBV20-1 with TRBJ2-7; possible D gene TRBD2, 5 bases. V lost 6 bases to trimming and J lost 2 bases, with 14 bases between them. Germline-derived CDR1 and CDR2 are DFQATT and SNEGSKA (reference sequence). This CDR3 is 13 amino acids long. The CDR3: CSASRRVTYEQYF. CDR3 nucleotides: TGCAGTGCAAGTCGGCGGGTCACCTACGAGCAGTACTTC.

This chain joins TRBV30 and TRBJ1-1, with D perhaps matching TRBD1 (5 bases). The CDR3 loop spans 12 amino acids. Germline V CDR1 and CDR2: GTSNPN, SVGIG (reference sequence). The V gene lost 2 bases and the J gene lost 6 bases, with 10 bases spanning the gap. In DNA, the CDR3 is TGTGCCTGGAGTTATGGGGCAGCTGAAGCTTTCTTT. Its translation is CAWSYGAAEAFF. Full variable domain (missing parts from reference TRBV30 and TRBJ1-1): SQTIHQWPATLVQPVGSPLSLECTVEGTSNPNLYWYRQAAGRGLQLLFYSVGIGQISSEVPQNLSASRPQDRQFILSSKKLLLSDSGFYLCAWSYGAAEAFFGQGTRLTVV.

The rearrangement links TRBV7-9 to TRBJ1-2; no definite D call. V was clipped by 0 bases and J by 7 bases, with 15 bases between them. CDR1 and CDR2 (germline): SEHNR, FQNEAQ (reference sequence). The CDR3 totals 15 residues. The CDR3 loop reads CASSLAPGSLSGYTF. CDR3 DNA: TGTGCCAGCAGCTTAGCTCCGGGGAGCCTATCTGGCTACACCTTC.

The V call is TRBV18, the J call TRBJ2-1; 8 bases line up with TRBD2. Trimming took 6 bases from V and 8 from J; bases not matched to a gene: 12. Germline V gene lookup returns CDR1 KGHSH and CDR2 LQKENI. The CDR3 is made up of 15 amino acids. This CDR3 reads CASSHGEREFYEQFF. CDR3 nucleotides: TGTGCCAGCTCCCACGGAGAGCGGGAGTTCTATGAGCAGTTCTTC.

This clone came up a few times. This rearrangement joins TRBV28 to TRBJ1-2; D perhaps matches TRBD1 (6 bases). CDR1 is MDHEN and CDR2 is SYDVKM in the germline V gene. This CDR3 has 16 amino acids. V shed 6 bases and J shed 0 bases, with 17 bases lying between them. Here the CDR3 DNA reads TGTGCCAGCAGCTCCGGCGGGGGGGCTTCTAACTATGGCTACACCTTC. It specifies CASSSGGGASNYGYTF.

The CDR3 DNA sequence: TGTGCCACCAGCAGAGATCGAGACGTAGGGAGGGATGAGCAGTTCTTC. Translating gives CATSRDRDVGRDEQFF. This chain connects TRBV15 to TRBJ2-1, with 7 bases fitting TRBD2. The CDR3 length is 16 residues. Losses at the gene ends were 0 bases for V and 8 bases for J; bases not matched to a gene: 10. Germline CDR1 and CDR2: LNHNV and YYDKDF (reference sequence).

The chain uses TRBV2 and TRBJ1-4; 9 bases align to TRBD1. The CDR3 is made up of 15 amino acids. Germline V lookup: CDR1 SNHLY, CDR2 FYNNEI. Trimming took 5 bases from V and 8 from J; bases not matched to a gene: 9. In DNA form, the CDR3 reads TGTGCCAGCAGTCTTGAACAGGGGGCTGGGGAAAAACTGTTTTTT. Its translation: CASSLEQGAGEKLFF.

This clone has a single count. The chain links TRBV6-6 to TRBJ1-4; a possible D gene is TRBD1 (5 bases). The germline V gene encodes CDR1 MNHNY and CDR2 SVGAGI (reference sequence). The CDR3 length is 13 residues. Trimming removed 6 bases at V and 8 bases at J, with 13 bases between. The CDR3 DNA is TGTGCCAGCAGACAGGTGGTCTCCGAAAAACTGTTTTTT. Translating gives CASRQVVSEKLFF.

About this clone: The sample carries other DNA sequences with the same CDR3. The V gene is TRBV6-2 or TRBV6-3, the J gene TRBJ2-1; TRBD2 matches at 14 bases. The CDR3 consists of 16 residues. Germline CDR1 MNHEY, CDR2 SVGEGT. The J segment lost 9 bases and the V segment lost 2 bases, leaving 6 bases of the junction unmatched. The CDR3 reads CASSYRLAGGPGEQFF. DNA of the CDR3: TGTGCCAGCAGTTACCGACTAGCGGGGGGGCCCGGTGAGCAGTTCTTC.

The chain carries TRBV7-2 and TRBJ2-7; TRBD2 aligns across 12 bases. CDR3 size: 16 residues. Germline values: CDR1 SGHTA, CDR2 FQGNSA. The V gene end was trimmed by 5 bases and the J gene end by 2 bases; junction bases not matched to a gene: 7. CDR3 protein: CASSAGLAGTAYEQYF. In nucleotides, the CDR3 is TGTGCCAGCAGCGCGGGACTAGCGGGCACCGCCTACGAGCAGTACTTC.

V and J are TRBV5-1 and TRBJ2-1; TRBD2 matches 8 bases. Losses at the gene ends were 4 bases for V and 4 bases for J; bases not matched to a gene: 1. Per the germline V gene, CDR1 is SGHRS and CDR2 is YFSETQ. The CDR3 loop spans 13 amino acids. DNA for the CDR3: TGCGCCAGCAGCCCGGGGGGGTACAATGAGCAGTTCTTC. Residues: CASSPGGYNEQFF.

This sequence joins TRBV14 and TRBJ2-5; 10 bases fit TRBD2. Germline assignment: CDR1 SGHDN and CDR2 FVKESK. CDR3 length equals 16 residues. V was pared by 1 base and J by 4 bases, with 6 bases of the junction left unmatched. DNA for the CDR3: TGTGCCAGCAGCCAAGGGTACTTAGCGGGAGGAGAGACCCAGTACTTC. Translating it yields CASSQGYLAGGETQYF.

This rearrangement joins TRBV2 to TRBJ2-5; D is possibly TRBD2 (5 bases). CDR1 is SNHLY and CDR2 is FYNNEI in the germline V gene. V dropped 4 bases and J dropped 5 bases, with 11 bases sitting between them. The CDR3 is made up of 13 amino acids. The CDR3 loop reads CASSAASLETQYF. In nucleotides, the CDR3 is TGTGCCAGCAGTGCGGCTAGCCTGGAGACCCAGTACTTC. The variable domain in full, completed from reference TRBV2 and TRBJ2-5, reads EPEVTQTPSHQVTQMGQEVILRCVPISNHLYFYWYRQILGQKVEFLVSFYNNEISEKSEIFDDQFSVERPDGSNFTLKIRSTKLEDSAMYFCASSAASLETQYFGPGTRLLVL.

The chain combines TRBV28 with TRBJ2-1; 11 bases align to TRBD2. This CDR3 is built from 16 residues. Per germline, CDR1 MDHEN and CDR2 SYDVKM. J lost 8 bases, V lost 5 bases, and 11 bases had no gene match. CDR3 sequence: CASSRPISGRAYEQFF. CDR3 nucleotides: TGTGCCAGCAGTCGACCCATTAGCGGGAGGGCCTATGAGCAGTTCTTC.

This clone showed up just a few times. The V and J genes are TRBV7-8 and TRBJ1-2; 8 nucleotides match TRBD1. This CDR3 spans 17 amino acids. Germline CDR1 SGHVS, CDR2 FQNEAQ. Trimming removed 1 base from V and 2 bases from J; junction bases left unmatched: 9. The CDR3 loop reads CASSLGAGGASNYGYTF. The CDR3 nucleotides read TGTGCCAGCAGCTTAGGTGCAGGGGGCGCTTCCAACTATGGCTACACCTTC.

V usage is TRBV5-4 and J usage is TRBJ2-5; tentatively, D is TRBD2 (5 bases). Germline V lookup: CDR1 SGHNT, CDR2 YYREEE (reference sequence). The CDR3 is 14 residues long. The V end was cut by 3 bases, the J end by 2 bases, with 11 bases between. The CDR3 reads CASSSKSGQETQYF. CDR3 coding DNA: TGTGCCAGCAGCTCAAAGTCGGGGCAAGAGACCCAGTACTTC.